Listed below are T cell receptor beta chains from one sample, sequenced in a study of cytomegalovirus exposure and HLA in healthy donors. TCRdb keeps only in-frame clones here, not all; method: immunoSEQ multiplex PCR. This sample has roughly 82,000 clones, with approximately 93% found just once. The specimen sequenced was PBMCs. The receptors were sampled from a man younger than 30 in good health and CMV-seronegative. The CDR3 runs from the conserved cysteine through the conserved F or W. D genes are given only for firm matches. A row's size may be missing; if present it is once, few, many or a size class.

v_call,j_call,clone_size,d_call,cdr3_nt,cdr3_aa
TRBV28,TRBJ2-7,.,.,TGTGCCAGCAGTTTTACAGGGTACGAGCAGTACTTC,CASSFTGYEQYF
TRBV15,TRBJ2-1,.,.,TGTGCCACCAGCAGTCTACAGGGCAATGAGCAGTTCTTC,CATSSLQGNEQFF
TRBV27,TRBJ1-6,.,.,TGTGCCAGCAGTTTGAGTAGCTCCTATAATTCACCCCTCCACTTT,CASSLSSSYNSPLHF
TRBV11-2,TRBJ2-5,.,.,TGTGCCAGCAGCGTAGCCCCGGGGGGCCGGCTTCAAGAGACCCAGTACTTC,CASSVAPGGRLQETQYF
TRBV5-8,TRBJ2-7,.,.,TGTGCCAGCAGCTTAGGGGAATGGTACGAGCAGTACTTC,CASSLGEWYEQYF
TRBV6-1,TRBJ2-1,.,.,TGTGCCAGCAGTGAAATTTTCCCAGGGGGGAGGAATGAGCAGTTCTTC,CASSEIFPGGRNEQFF
TRBV2,TRBJ2-6,.,TRBD1,TGTGCCAGCACGACCCTAGGACAGGGGACCTCTGGGGCCAACGTCCTGACTTTC,CASTTLGQGTSGANVLTF
TRBV27,TRBJ2-7,.,TRBD1,TGTGCCAGCAGTTTGGAGGCAGGGGGCTTGTACGAGCAGTACTTC,CASSLEAGGLYEQYF
TRBV29-1,TRBJ1-2,.,.,TGCAGCGTTGAAGATCGTTGGGACCCCCGGGGGAGCTATGGCTACACCTTC,CSVEDRWDPRGSYGYTF
TRBV30,TRBJ2-5,.,TRBD2,TGTGCCTGGAGTGTGAGGGCGGGGGGACAAGAGACCCAGTACTTC,CAWSVRAGGQETQYF
TRBV6-6,TRBJ2-7,.,.,TGTGCCAGCAGTCGTCCCGGGACATTCTACGAGCAGTACTTC,CASSRPGTFYEQYF
TRBV30,TRBJ1-4,once,.,TGTGCCTGGAGTCTCTTAGGTGGATCCGGGGGGATTGGAAAACTGTTTTTT,CAWSLLGGSGGIGKLFF
TRBV5-4,TRBJ1-2,.,.,TGTGCCAGCAGCTTGGTACAAAACGTTAACTATGGCTACACCTTC,CASSLVQNVNYGYTF
TRBV2,TRBJ1-4,.,TRBD1,TGTGCCAGCAGAGACAGGGCTGGGGAAAAACTGTTTTTT,CASRDRAGEKLFF
TRBV4-1,TRBJ2-3,.,TRBD2,TGCGCAGCGGGAGCGCTTAGCACAGATACGCAGTATTTT,CAAGALSTDTQYF
TRBV27,TRBJ1-2,.,.,TGTGCCAGCAGTTTGGTGGCAGGTTATGGCTACACCTTC,CASSLVAGYGYTF
TRBV9,TRBJ1-3,.,.,TGTGCCAGCAGCGCCCGTGGAGCCCCTGGAAACACCATATATTTT,CASSARGAPGNTIYF
TRBV6-4,TRBJ2-2,few,TRBD1,TGTGCCAGCAGTCAGGGGGCGGAAACCGGGGAGCTGTTTTTT,CASSQGAETGELFF
TRBV6-1,TRBJ1-5,.,.,TGTGCCAGCAGTCGGGGTGAAACAGGGAATCAGCCCCAGCATTTT,CASSRGETGNQPQHF
TRBV23-1,TRBJ1-6,.,.,TGCGCCAGCAGTCAAAACGTCTTTTACAGGTTATTTTCCCCCCTCCACTTT,CASSQNVFYRLFSPLHF
TRBV7-2,TRBJ1-1,.,.,TGTGCCAGCAGCCTCCGGGGGATCACTGAAGCTTTCTTT,CASSLRGITEAFF
TRBV7-9,TRBJ2-1,.,.,TGTGCCAGCAGCTCACTCTGGACAGCACCATACAATGAGCAGTTCTTC,CASSSLWTAPYNEQFF
TRBV29-1,TRBJ1-3,.,TRBD1,TGCAGCGTTGGAGGGACAGGGAGCTCTGGAAACACCATATATTTT,CSVGGTGSSGNTIYF
TRBV9,TRBJ1-1,.,TRBD1,TGTGCCAGCCTCAACTTACTCACAGGACAGGGGACGTGGACTGAAGCTTTCTTT,CASLNLLTGQGTWTEAFF
TRBV9,TRBJ2-7,.,TRBD2,TGTGCCAGCAGCGTAGCTTCAGGACTAGCGGACTACGAGCAGTACTTC,CASSVASGLADYEQYF
TRBV6-5,TRBJ2-1,once,.,TGTGCCAGCAGTTCCCCTTCATTGAGCTCCTACAATGAGCAGTTCTTC,CASSSPSLSSYNEQFF
TRBV6-1,TRBJ1-1,.,.,TGTGCCAGCCCGGGGGCTGAAGCTTTCTTT,CASPGAEAFF
TRBV11-2,TRBJ2-2,.,.,TGTGCCAGCAGCCCTCAGGGGATGGGGCTGTTTTTT,CASSPQGMGLFF
TRBV5-1,TRBJ2-1,.,TRBD2,TGCGCCAGCGGGGGACTAGCGGGAGTATATTCAGGCCGAGAGCAGTTCTTC,CASGGLAGVYSGREQFF
TRBV29-1,TRBJ1-1,.,.,TGCAGCGTCCGAACAGGCTTGAACACTGAAGCTTTCTTT,CSVRTGLNTEAFF
TRBV27,TRBJ2-1,.,.,TGTGCCAGCAGCCTCCATAACTACAGGGAAAGGATCTATGAGCAGTTCTTC,CASSLHNYRERIYEQFF